The 29 T cell receptor beta chains below were found in one sample sequenced in a study of blood T cells in healthy people across ages. Through a sample-barcoded 5' primer and a J-beta primer mix, a second PCR was run for roughly 7 to 12 cycles. TCRdb redid the calling of the 5' RACE reads with MiXCR, one entry per CDR3 protein. This sample has some 1.4 million distinct CDR3 sequences; 42% occur once, and the top ten carry roughly 7.9%. The specimen sequenced was blood. The receptors come from a woman between 18 and 29 years old in good health.

The chain employs TRBV15 and TRBJ2-6; 9 bases map to TRBD1. The germline V gene encodes CDR1 LNHNV and CDR2 YYDKDF (reference sequence). The CDR3 covers 19 residues. J gave up 2 bases and V 3 bases, and 11 bases lay outside the gene matches. CDR3 sequence reads: CATSRYIGQGTPGANVLTF. CDR3 nucleotides: TGTGCCACCAGCAGGTATATCGGACAGGGGACCCCTGGGGCCAACGTCCTGACTTTC.

This clonotype appeared a few times. The J gene is TRBJ2-6, the V gene TRBV11-2; TRBD2 aligns across 8 bases. From germline, CDR1 is SGHAT and CDR2 FQNNGV. CDR3 length equals 19 residues. The V segment lost 5 bases and the J segment 1 base; nucleotides outside the gene matches: 13. CDR3: CASSRGGGQTDSGANVLTF. The CDR3 region has the DNA TGTGCCAGCAGCCGGGGGGGCGGCCAAACCGATTCTGGGGCCAACGTCCTGACTTTC.

The table lists this clonotype with a few counts. The gene calls are TRBV28 and TRBJ1-1; D gene ambiguous. V was pared by 4 bases and J by 4 bases, with 7 bases between. This CDR3 is 12 amino acids long. Germline V lookup: CDR1 MDHEN, CDR2 SYDVKM. CDR3 amino acids: CASSSPTTEAFF. In nucleotides, the CDR3 is TGTGCCAGCAGTTCCCCGACCACTGAAGCTTTCTTT.

The J gene is TRBJ2-3, the V gene TRBV5-1, with TRBD2 matching over 7 bases. V trimming: 4 bases; J trimming: 0 bases; junction bases outside the gene matches: 11. The CDR3 totals 17 residues. CDR1 and CDR2 from the germline V gene are SGHRS and YFSETQ. CDR3 DNA: TGCGCCAGCAGCCCGTATCTTAGCGGGCCGAGCACAGATACGCAGTATTTT. It translates to CASSPYLSGPSTDTQYF. The complete variable domain, with remaining parts taken from reference TRBV5-1 and TRBJ2-3, reads KAGVTQTPRYLIKTRGQQVTLSCSPISGHRSVSWYQQTPGQGLQFLFEYFSETQRNKGNFPGRFSGRQFSNSRSEMNVSTLELGDSALYLCASSPYLSGPSTDTQYFGPGTRLTVL.

V is TRBV5-1 and J is TRBJ2-4; D is undetermined. Per germline, CDR1 SGHRS and CDR2 YFSETQ. CDR3 length: 14 residues. Trimming shortened V by 2 bases and J by 13 bases, and 19 bases separated the two germline ends. CDR3 coding DNA: TGCGCCAGCAGCTTCGGCAACTCCTACAATGAGCAGTACTTC. This codes for CASSFGNSYNEQYF.

J is TRBJ2-1 and V is TRBV15, with 7 bases aligning to TRBD2. J lost 4 bases, V lost 2 bases, and 11 bases had no gene match. CDR3 size: 17 residues. Germline assignment: CDR1 LNHNV and CDR2 YYDKDF (reference sequence). The CDR3: CATSRKELANPYNEQFF. CDR3 coding DNA: TGTGCCACCAGCAGAAAAGAACTAGCGAACCCTTACAATGAGCAGTTCTTC.

This clonotype appeared many times. The genes are TRBV24-1 and TRBJ2-1, with 8 bases fitting TRBD1. In germline, CDR1 is KGHDR, CDR2 SFDVKD. This CDR3 has 15 amino acids. The junction had 4 bases not matched to a gene; V was cut back by 2 bases and J by 5 bases. This CDR3 is CATSDSGGSHNEQFF. CDR3 nucleotide sequence: TGTGCCACCAGTGATTCAGGGGGCAGCCACAATGAGCAGTTCTTC.

In its sample, this clonotype was seen a few times. This chain joins TRBV2 and TRBJ2-7, with 8 bases fitting TRBD1. J lost 0 bases, V lost 1 base, and 2 bases had no gene match. From germline, CDR1 is SNHLY and CDR2 FYNNEI. There are 15 residues in the CDR3. CDR3 bases: TGTGCCAGCAGTGAAGGGACAGGGATCTCCTACGAGCAGTACTTC. This translates into CASSEGTGISYEQYF.

The rearrangement links TRBV5-1 to TRBJ2-7; no clear D. The CDR3 spans 14 residues. V shed 0 bases and J shed 0 bases, with 7 bases lying between them. CDR1 SGHRS and CDR2 YFSETQ come from the germline V gene. CDR3 sequence (DNA): TGCGCCAGCAGCTTGGAGGCCACCTCCTACGAGCAGTACTTC. This gives the protein CASSLEATSYEQYF. Full variable domain (missing parts from reference TRBV5-1 and TRBJ2-7): KAGVTQTPRYLIKTRGQQVTLSCSPISGHRSVSWYQQTPGQGLQFLFEYFSETQRNKGNFPGRFSGRQFSNSRSEMNVSTLELGDSALYLCASSLEATSYEQYFGPGTRLTVT.

This clonotype was recorded a few times. This rearrangement joins TRBV10-3 to TRBJ2-1; no clear D. The CDR3 runs 15 residues. Germline-derived CDR1 and CDR2 are ENHRY and SYGVKD. V shed 4 bases and J shed 0 bases, with 10 bases lying between them. CDR3 amino acids: CAISGAPSSYNEQFF. CDR3 nucleotides: TGTGCCATCAGTGGGGCCCCAAGCTCCTACAATGAGCAGTTCTTC.

The chain combines TRBV7-9 with TRBJ2-7, with 10 bases aligning to TRBD1. This CDR3 has 15 residues. Germline CDR1 reads SEHNR; CDR2 reads FQNEAQ (reference sequence). Trimming removed 5 bases from V and 5 bases from J; junction bases left unmatched: 9. The CDR3 nucleotides are TGTGCCAGCAGCCTGGGACAGGGGTTAGCCCACGAGCAGTACTTC. Protein: CASSLGQGLAHEQYF.

This chain joins TRBV20-1 and TRBJ2-3; 10 bases are shared with TRBD2. Germline loops: CDR1 DFQATT, CDR2 SNEGSKA (reference sequence). V lost 1 base and J lost 4; bases outside the gene matches: 5. The CDR3 is 15 residues long. CDR3 amino acids: CSARAVAGGPDTQYF. The CDR3 nucleotides are TGCAGTGCTAGAGCGGTAGCGGGAGGCCCAGATACGCAGTATTTT.

The sample holds a few counts of this clonotype. The genes are TRBV6-6 and TRBJ1-1, with D perhaps TRBD1 (5 bases). This CDR3 contains 14 residues. V was shortened by 2 bases and J by 4 bases, with 11 bases between the two germline ends. Germline lookup yields CDR1 MNHNY and CDR2 SVGAGI (reference sequence). CDR3 in amino acids: CASSYQGPTTEAFF. CDR3 sequence (DNA): TGTGCCAGCAGTTACCAGGGACCGACCACTGAAGCTTTCTTT.

The chain recombines TRBV28 with TRBJ2-1; 8 nucleotides align to TRBD2. The V gene end was trimmed by 5 bases and the J gene end by 4 bases; junction bases not matched to a gene: 10. This CDR3 has 16 amino acids. Germline CDR1 and CDR2: MDHEN and SYDVKM. CDR3 sequence (DNA): TGTGCCAGCAGTCCCTCGGGGGGGGACACATACAATGAGCAGTTCTTC. Its protein is CASSPSGGDTYNEQFF.

The V call is TRBV27, the J call TRBJ2-7; 7 nucleotides agree with TRBD2. The CDR3 loop spans 15 amino acids. With 5 bases clipped from V and 7 bases from J, the junction kept 14 bases outside the gene matches. Germline values: CDR1 MNHEY, CDR2 SMNVEV (reference sequence). CDR3 in amino acids: CASSPEWREYYEQYF. CDR3 bases: TGTGCCAGCAGTCCCGAATGGCGGGAGTACTATGAGCAGTACTTC.

The CDR3 here is CASSHATGTARTGELFF. The CDR3 nucleotides read TGTGCCAGCAGCCACGCAACCGGGACGGCCCGAACCGGGGAGCTGTTTTTT. The chain combines TRBV3-1 with TRBJ2-2, with D perhaps being TRBD1 or TRBD2 (5 bases each). CDR3 length: 17 residues. In germline, CDR1 is LGHDT, CDR2 YNNKEL (reference sequence). V gave up 3 bases and J gave up 5 bases, with 19 bases separating them.

This clonotype was found a few times. The chain has TRBV12-3 or TRBV12-4 and TRBJ1-2; TRBD1 is a possible D gene (6 bases). The V and J ends lost 3 bases and 4 bases respectively, with 15 bases between them. This CDR3 is built from 15 residues. CDR3 bases: TGTGCCAGCAGTTTCGGGGGCGGAAGGGGCTATGGCTACACCTTC. It yields the protein CASSFGGGRGYGYTF.

Concerning this clonotype: At one end, the junction sequence differs from germline, possibly due to a read error. V and J are TRBV4-1 and TRBJ2-7; 12 bases align to TRBD2. The germline gives CDR1 MGHRA, CDR2 YSYEKL. CDR3 length equals 17 residues. As DNA, the CDR3 is TGCGCCAGCAACCAAGCGACTAGCGGGGGTCGTTCCTACGAGCAGTACTTC. This gives the protein CASNQATSGGRSYEQYF.

The table lists this clonotype with a few counts. This chain uses TRBV27 with TRBJ1-1; 8 bases agree with TRBD1. Germline CDR1 reads MNHEY; CDR2 reads SMNVEV (reference sequence). V dropped 5 bases and J dropped 1; count of bases not matched to a gene: 3. The CDR3 has 14 residues. In nucleotides, the CDR3 is TGTGCCAGCAGTGTGGACAGGGCGAACACTGAAGCTTTCTTT. Its protein product is CASSVDRANTEAFF.

This clonotype was counted between two and nine times. The gene calls are TRBV12-3 or TRBV12-4 and TRBJ2-1; 9 nucleotides agree with TRBD1. V trimming: 8 bases; J trimming: 6 bases; junction bases outside the gene matches: 11. The CDR3 extends over 15 amino acids. The CDR3 protein is CASGSRDRDRNEQFF. For the CDR3, the DNA is TGTGCCAGCGGGTCCCGGGACAGGGATCGCAATGAGCAGTTCTTC.

The chain carries TRBV20-1 and TRBJ2-5, with no clear D. Germline-derived CDR1 and CDR2 are DFQATT and SNEGSKA (reference sequence). The CDR3 has 13 residues. Trimming took off 3 bases at V and 5 bases at J, with 13 bases between the two ends. The CDR3 region is CSASRPGSETQYF. Here the CDR3 DNA reads TGCAGTGCTAGTCGTCCCGGTAGCGAGACCCAGTACTTC.

Many counts were recorded for this clonotype. The chain combines TRBV20-1 with TRBJ2-7; 10 bases align to TRBD2. With V trimmed by 4 bases and J by 4 bases, 4 bases remained unmatched. Per germline, CDR1 DFQATT and CDR2 SNEGSKA (reference sequence). The CDR3 contains 13 residues. The CDR3 nucleotides are TGCAGTGCTACCCCGGGACTAGCGTACGAGCAGTACTTC. Translating gives CSATPGLAYEQYF.

The J gene is TRBJ2-7, the V gene TRBV3-1, with D hard to call. The V end lost 4 bases, the J end lost 6 bases, and 13 bases lay between the germline ends. In germline, CDR1 is LGHDT, CDR2 YNNKEL (reference sequence). This CDR3 comprises 13 residues. Here the CDR3 reads CASSRQEVTEQYF. The CDR3 region has the DNA TGTGCCAGCAGCCGCCAAGAGGTTACCGAGCAGTACTTC.

V is TRBV11-2 and J is TRBJ1-6; D remains ambiguous. CDR3 length: 17 residues. Germline V gene sequence: CDR1 SGHAT, CDR2 FQNNGV. V was trimmed by 9 bases and J by 0 bases, leaving 18 bases between them. CDR3 sequence: CASSPTHLNSYNSPLHF. The CDR3 region has the DNA TGTGCCAGTAGCCCAACGCACCTGAACTCCTATAATTCACCCCTCCACTTT.

V gene TRBV12-3 or TRBV12-4 combines with J gene TRBJ2-2; perhaps TRBD1 as D (5 bases). The CDR3 contains 15 residues. Trimming cost V 2 bases and J 3 bases, with 10 bases left between them. The DNA of the CDR3 is TGTGCCAGCAGTTTACAGGGCTGGGACACCGGGGAGCTGTTTTTT. Its translation: CASSLQGWDTGELFF.

This clonotype was counted between two and nine times. V and J are TRBV4-1 and TRBJ1-1, with TRBD1 as a possible D gene (6 bases). V dropped 2 bases and J dropped 2 bases, with 12 bases sitting between them. Germline CDR1 and CDR2: MGHRA and YSYEKL. The CDR3 runs 15 residues. The CDR3 here is CASSQLAGGNTEAFF. The CDR3 nucleotides read TGCGCCAGCAGCCAATTAGCGGGGGGCAACACTGAAGCTTTCTTT.

This chain uses TRBV6-6 with TRBJ2-5, with D perhaps being TRBD1 or TRBD2 (5 bases each). CDR3 length: 14 residues. V was shortened by 2 bases and J by 11 bases, with 18 bases between the two germline ends. From germline, CDR1 is MNHNY and CDR2 SVGAGI (reference sequence). CDR3 sequence (DNA): TGTGCCAGCAGTTACGGCAGGGAGATTGATGAGCAGTACTTC. Amino acids: CASSYGREIDEQYF.

J is TRBJ1-1 and V is TRBV6-6; no definite D call. CDR1 and CDR2 (germline): MNHNY, SVGAGI (reference sequence). CDR3 size: 13 residues. V lost 6 bases to trimming and J lost 8 bases, with 16 bases between them. Here the CDR3 reads CASSRGLPTEAFF. CDR3 nucleotide sequence: TGTGCCAGCAGCCGAGGCCTGCCAACGGAAGCTTTCTTT.

The V gene is TRBV15, the J gene TRBJ1-2, with TRBD1 identical over 7 bases. CDR3 size: 14 residues. Germline lookup yields CDR1 LNHNV and CDR2 YYDKDF (reference sequence). V dropped 4 bases and J dropped 1; count of bases not matched to a gene: 3. The CDR3 DNA follows: TGTGCCACCAGCACCGGGACAGATAACTATGGCTACACCTTC. It translates to CATSTGTDNYGYTF.